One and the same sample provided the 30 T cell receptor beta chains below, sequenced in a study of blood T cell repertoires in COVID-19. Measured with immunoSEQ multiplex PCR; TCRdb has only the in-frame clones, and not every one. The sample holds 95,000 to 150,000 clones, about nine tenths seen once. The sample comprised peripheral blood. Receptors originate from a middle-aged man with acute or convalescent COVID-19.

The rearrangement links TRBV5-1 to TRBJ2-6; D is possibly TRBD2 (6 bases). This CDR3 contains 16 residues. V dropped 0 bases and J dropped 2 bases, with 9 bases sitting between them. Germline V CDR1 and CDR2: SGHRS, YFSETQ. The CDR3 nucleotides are TGCGCCAGCAGCTTGGTTCCGGGGGCTGGGGCCAACGTCCTGACTTTC. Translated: CASSLVPGAGANVLTF.

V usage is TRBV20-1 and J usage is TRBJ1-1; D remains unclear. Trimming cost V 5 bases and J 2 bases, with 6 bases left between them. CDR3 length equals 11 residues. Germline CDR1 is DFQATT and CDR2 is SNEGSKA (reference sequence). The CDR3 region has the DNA TGCAGTGCTTATTTAAACACTGAAGCTTTCTTT. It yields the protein CSAYLNTEAFF.

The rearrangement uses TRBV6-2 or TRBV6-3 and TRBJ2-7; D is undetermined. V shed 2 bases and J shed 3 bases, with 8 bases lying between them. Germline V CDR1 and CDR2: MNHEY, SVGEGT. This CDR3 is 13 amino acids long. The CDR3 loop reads CASSYGFFYEQYF. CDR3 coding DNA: TGTGCCAGCAGTTACGGCTTTTTCTACGAGCAGTACTTC.

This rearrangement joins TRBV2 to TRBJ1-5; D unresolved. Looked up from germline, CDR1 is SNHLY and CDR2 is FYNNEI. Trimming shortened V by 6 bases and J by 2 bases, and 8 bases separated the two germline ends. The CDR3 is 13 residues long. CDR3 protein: CASRSPGNQPQHF. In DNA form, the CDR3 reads TGTGCCAGCAGGTCCCCTGGCAATCAGCCCCAGCATTTT.

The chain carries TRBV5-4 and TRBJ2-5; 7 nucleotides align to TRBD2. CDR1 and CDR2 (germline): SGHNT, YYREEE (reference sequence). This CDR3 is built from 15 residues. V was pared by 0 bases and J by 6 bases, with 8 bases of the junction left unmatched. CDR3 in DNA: TGTGCCAGCAGCTTGGTACGGGAGGCCACGAAGACCCAGTACTTC. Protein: CASSLVREATKTQYF.

The CDR3 loop reads CASKSTTAYTEAFF. CDR3 nucleotides: TGCGCCAGCAAGTCGACAACAGCTTACACTGAAGCTTTCTTT. The genes are TRBV5-1 and TRBJ1-1; no definite D call. V gave up 6 bases and J gave up 3 bases, with 15 bases separating them. The CDR3 totals 14 residues. In germline, CDR1 is SGHRS, CDR2 YFSETQ.

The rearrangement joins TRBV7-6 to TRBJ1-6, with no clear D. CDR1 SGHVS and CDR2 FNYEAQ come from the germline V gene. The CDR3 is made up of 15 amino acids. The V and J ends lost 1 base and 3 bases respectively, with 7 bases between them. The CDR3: CASSLGALYNSPLHF. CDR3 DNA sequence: TGTGCCAGCAGCTTAGGGGCCCTCTATAATTCACCCCTCCACTTT.

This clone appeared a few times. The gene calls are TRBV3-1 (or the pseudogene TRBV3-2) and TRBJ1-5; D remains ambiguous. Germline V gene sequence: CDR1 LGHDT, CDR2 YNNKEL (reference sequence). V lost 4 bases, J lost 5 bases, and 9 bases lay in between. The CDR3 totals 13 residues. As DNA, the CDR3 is TGTGCCAGCAGCCCAAACTTGGATCAGCCCCAGCATTTT. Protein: CASSPNLDQPQHF.

CDR3 sequence: CASSLGGQGAQEQFF. CDR3 DNA: TGTGCCAGCAGCTTAGGGGGGCAGGGGGCACAAGAGCAGTTCTTC. The V gene is TRBV7-2, the J gene TRBJ2-1, with TRBD1 matching 8 bases. The trim removed 1 base at V and 10 bases at J, leaving 9 bases unmatched. The CDR3 extends over 15 amino acids. From germline, CDR1 is SGHTA and CDR2 FQGNSA.

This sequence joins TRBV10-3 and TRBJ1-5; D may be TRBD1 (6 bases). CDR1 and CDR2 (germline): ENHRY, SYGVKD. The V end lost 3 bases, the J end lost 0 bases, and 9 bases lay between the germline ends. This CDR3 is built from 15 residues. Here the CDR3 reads CAISDTQGSNQPQHF. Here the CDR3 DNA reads TGTGCCATCAGTGACACACAGGGTAGCAATCAGCCCCAGCATTTT.

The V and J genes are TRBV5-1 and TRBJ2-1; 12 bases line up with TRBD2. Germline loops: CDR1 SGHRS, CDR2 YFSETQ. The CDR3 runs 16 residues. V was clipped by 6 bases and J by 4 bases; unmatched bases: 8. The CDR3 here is CASTSSGRASYNEQFF. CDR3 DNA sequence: TGCGCCAGCACCTCTAGCGGGAGGGCCTCGTACAATGAGCAGTTCTTC.

This CDR3 is CAISGQGAYNEQFF. CDR3 nucleotide sequence: TGTGCCATCAGTGGGCAGGGGGCCTACAATGAGCAGTTCTTC. The chain combines TRBV10-3 with TRBJ2-1; 7 bases fit TRBD1. Germline V lookup: CDR1 ENHRY, CDR2 SYGVKD. The CDR3 sequence is 14 residues long. Unmatched junction bases numbered 2, after V lost 4 bases and J lost 2 bases.

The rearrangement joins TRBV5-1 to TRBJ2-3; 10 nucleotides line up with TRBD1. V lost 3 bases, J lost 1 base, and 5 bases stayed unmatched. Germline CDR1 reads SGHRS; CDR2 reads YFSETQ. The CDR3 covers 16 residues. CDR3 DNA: TGCGCCAGCAGCTGGGGGACAGGGGTTCGCACAGATACGCAGTATTTT. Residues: CASSWGTGVRTDTQYF.

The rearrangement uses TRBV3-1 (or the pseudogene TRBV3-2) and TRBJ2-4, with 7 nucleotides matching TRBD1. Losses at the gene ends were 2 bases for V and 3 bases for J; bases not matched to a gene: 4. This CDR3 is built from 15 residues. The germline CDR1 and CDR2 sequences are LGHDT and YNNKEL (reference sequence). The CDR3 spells CASSQRQGGKNIQYF. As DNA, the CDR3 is TGTGCCAGCAGCCAACGACAGGGTGGCAAAAACATTCAGTACTTC.

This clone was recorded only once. The CDR3 sequence: CASGLDRREPNQPQHF. The CDR3 DNA is TGTGCCAGCGGTCTGGACAGACGAGAACCCAATCAGCCCCAGCATTTT. The gene calls are TRBV2 and TRBJ1-5, with a possible D match to TRBD1 (6 bases). V was pared by 8 bases and J by 3 bases, with 20 bases between. The CDR3 runs to 16 residues. Germline loops: CDR1 SNHLY, CDR2 FYNNEI. The full variable domain, its missing parts supplied by reference TRBV2 and TRBJ1-5, is EPEVTQTPSHQVTQMGQEVILRCVPISNHLYFYWYRQILGQKVEFLVSFYNNEISEKSEIFDDQFSVERPDGSNFTLKIRSTKLEDSAMYFCASGLDRREPNQPQHFGDGTRLSIL.

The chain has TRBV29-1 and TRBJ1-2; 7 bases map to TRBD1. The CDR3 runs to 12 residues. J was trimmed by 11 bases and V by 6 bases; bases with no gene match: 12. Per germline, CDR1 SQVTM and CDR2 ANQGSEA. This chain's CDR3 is CSVGDTGEVYTF. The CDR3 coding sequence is TGCAGCGTGGGGGACACAGGGGAGGTATACACCTTC.

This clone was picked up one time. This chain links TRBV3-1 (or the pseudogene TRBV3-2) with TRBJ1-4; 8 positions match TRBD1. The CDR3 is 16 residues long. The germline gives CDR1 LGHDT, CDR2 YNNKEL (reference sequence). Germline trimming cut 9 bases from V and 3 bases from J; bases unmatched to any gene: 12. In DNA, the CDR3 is TGTGCCAGTTCACCCGGGACAGGAGGCTCTAATGAAAAACTGTTTTTT. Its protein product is CASSPGTGGSNEKLFF.

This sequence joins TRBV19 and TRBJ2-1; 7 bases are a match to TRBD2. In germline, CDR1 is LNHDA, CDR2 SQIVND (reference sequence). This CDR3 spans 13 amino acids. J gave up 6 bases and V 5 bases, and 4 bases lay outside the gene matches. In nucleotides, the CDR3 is TGTGCCAGTAGTGGTCCGGGAGGCAATGAGCAGTTCTTC. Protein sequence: CASSGPGGNEQFF. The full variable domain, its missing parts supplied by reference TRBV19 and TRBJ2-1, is DGGITQSPKYLFRKEGQNVTLSCEQNLNHDAMYWYRQDPGQGLRLIYYSQIVNDFQKGDIAEGYSVSREKKESFPLTVTSAQKNPTAFYLCASSGPGGNEQFFGPGTRLTVL.

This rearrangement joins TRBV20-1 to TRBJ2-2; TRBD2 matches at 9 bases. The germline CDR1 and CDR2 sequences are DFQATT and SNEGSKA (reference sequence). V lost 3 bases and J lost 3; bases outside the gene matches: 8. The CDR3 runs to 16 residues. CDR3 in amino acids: CSASSGLAGYTGELFF. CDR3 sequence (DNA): TGCAGTGCTAGTTCTGGCCTAGCGGGGTACACCGGGGAGCTGTTTTTT.

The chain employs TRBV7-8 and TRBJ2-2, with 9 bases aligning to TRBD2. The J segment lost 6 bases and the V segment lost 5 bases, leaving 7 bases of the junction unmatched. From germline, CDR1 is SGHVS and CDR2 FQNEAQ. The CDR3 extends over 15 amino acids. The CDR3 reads CASSPSSGVPGELFF. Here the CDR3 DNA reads TGTGCCAGCAGCCCGTCTAGCGGGGTTCCCGGGGAGCTGTTTTTT.

In DNA form, the CDR3 reads TGTGCCATCAGTGAGAGTGAGAATCAGCCCCAGCATTTT. It translates to CAISESENQPQHF. The rearrangement joins TRBV10-3 to TRBJ1-5; D is undetermined. This CDR3 has 13 residues. The germline V gene encodes CDR1 ENHRY and CDR2 SYGVKD. V was pared by 2 bases and J by 4 bases, with 6 bases between.

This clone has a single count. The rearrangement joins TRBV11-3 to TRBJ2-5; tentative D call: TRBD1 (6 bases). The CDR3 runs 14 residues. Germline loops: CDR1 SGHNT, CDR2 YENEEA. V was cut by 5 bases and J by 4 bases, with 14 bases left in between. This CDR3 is CASSENPRGETQYF. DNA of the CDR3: TGTGCCAGCAGCGAAAACCCCAGGGGAGAGACCCAGTACTTC.

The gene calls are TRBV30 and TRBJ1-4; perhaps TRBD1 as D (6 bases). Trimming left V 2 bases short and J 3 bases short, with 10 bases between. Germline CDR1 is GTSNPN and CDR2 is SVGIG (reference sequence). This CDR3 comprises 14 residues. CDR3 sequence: CAWSNQGSNEKLFF. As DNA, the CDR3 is TGTGCCTGGAGTAACCAGGGGTCTAATGAAAAACTGTTTTTT.

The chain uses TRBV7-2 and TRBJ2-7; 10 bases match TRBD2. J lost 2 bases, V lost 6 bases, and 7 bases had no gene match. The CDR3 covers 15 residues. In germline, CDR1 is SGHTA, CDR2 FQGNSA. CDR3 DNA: TGTGCCAGCAGGTTCAGGACTAGCGGACCCTACGAGCAGTACTTC. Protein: CASRFRTSGPYEQYF.

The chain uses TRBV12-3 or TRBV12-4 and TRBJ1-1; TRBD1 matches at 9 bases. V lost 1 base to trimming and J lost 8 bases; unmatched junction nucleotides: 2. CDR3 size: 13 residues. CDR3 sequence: CASSLGDRGEAFF. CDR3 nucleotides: TGTGCCAGCAGTTTAGGAGACAGGGGGGAAGCTTTCTTT.

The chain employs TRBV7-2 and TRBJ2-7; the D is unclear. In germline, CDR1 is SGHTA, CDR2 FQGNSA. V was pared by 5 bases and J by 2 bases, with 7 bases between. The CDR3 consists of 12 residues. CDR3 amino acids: CASSAGPYEQYF. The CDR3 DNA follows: TGTGCCAGCAGCGCTGGCCCCTACGAGCAGTACTTC. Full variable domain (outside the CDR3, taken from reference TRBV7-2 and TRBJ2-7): GAGVSQSPSNKVTEKGKDVELRCDPISGHTALYWYRQSLGQGLEFLIYFQGNSAPDKSGLPSDRFSAERTGGSVSTLTIQRTQQEDSAVYLCASSAGPYEQYFGPGTRLTVT.

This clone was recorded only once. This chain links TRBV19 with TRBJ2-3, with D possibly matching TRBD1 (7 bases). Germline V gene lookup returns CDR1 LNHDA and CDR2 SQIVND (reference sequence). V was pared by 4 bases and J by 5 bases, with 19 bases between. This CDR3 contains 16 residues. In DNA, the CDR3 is TGTGCCAGTAGTACCAACAGGGGAGGTAGAGTAGATACGCAGTATTTT. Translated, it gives CASSTNRGGRVDTQYF.

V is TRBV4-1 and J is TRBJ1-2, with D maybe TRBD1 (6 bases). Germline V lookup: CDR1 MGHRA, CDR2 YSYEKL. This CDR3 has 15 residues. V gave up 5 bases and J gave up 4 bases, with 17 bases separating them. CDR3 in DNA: TGCGCCAGCAGCGACTCAGGGGCGCGAGGCTATGGCTACACCTTC. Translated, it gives CASSDSGARGYGYTF.

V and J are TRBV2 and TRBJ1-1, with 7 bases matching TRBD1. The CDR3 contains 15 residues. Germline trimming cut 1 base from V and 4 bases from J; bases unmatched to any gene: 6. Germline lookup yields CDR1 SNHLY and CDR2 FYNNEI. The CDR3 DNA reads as TGTGCCAGCAGTGAAGGGCAGGGGGTAGGCACTGAAGCTTTCTTT. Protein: CASSEGQGVGTEAFF.

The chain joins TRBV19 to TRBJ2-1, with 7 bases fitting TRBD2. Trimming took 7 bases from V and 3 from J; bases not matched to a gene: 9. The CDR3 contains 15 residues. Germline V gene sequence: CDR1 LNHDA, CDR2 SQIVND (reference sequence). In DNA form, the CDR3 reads TGTGCCAGTAAAGGAGAGCGGGGCTACTACAATGAGCAGTTCTTC. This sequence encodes CASKGERGYYNEQFF.